Below, 3 T cell receptor beta chains from the same sample are listed, as sequenced in a study of a mutant IDH1 vaccine in newly diagnosed glioma. Only in-frame clones appear in the TCRdb table, and some are missing; sequencing was by immunoSEQ multiplex PCR. The table lists tens of thousands of clones, 65% to 85% of them singletons. These TCRs are of unknown antigen specificity. Described time point: week 11, during vaccination. One vaccine dose held 300 ug of mutant IDH1 20-mer peptide and came with topical imiquimod. The sample here was PBMCs, taken from a glioma patient whose treatment included an IDH1 peptide vaccine. Receptor source: a woman aged 50 to 60 with glioma.

The table lists this clone with a count of one. The chain is built from TRBV19 and TRBJ2-7, with 8 bases identical to TRBD2. V shed 6 bases and J 7 bases; nucleotides not matched to a gene: 8. This CDR3 has 13 residues. CDR1 is LNHDA and CDR2 is SQIVND in the germline V gene (reference sequence). In nucleotides, the CDR3 is TGTGCCAGTAGCGGGAGGGGGTTCGGGGAGCAGTACTTC. Protein sequence: CASSGRGFGEQYF.

This sequence joins TRBV6-5 and TRBJ1-2; D is possibly TRBD1 (5 bases). Trimming cost V 5 bases and J 3 bases, with 13 bases left between them. The CDR3 is 14 amino acids. Germline lookup yields CDR1 MNHEY and CDR2 SVGAGI. CDR3 nucleotide sequence: TGTGCCAGCAGTCCTCACCGGGGCGACTATGGCTACACCTTC. This gives the protein CASSPHRGDYGYTF.

The genes are TRBV25-1 and TRBJ2-7, with a weak D call TRBD1 (6 bases). CDR3 size: 13 residues. The germline CDR1 and CDR2 sequences are MGHDK and SYGVNS. Trimming took 8 bases from V and 2 from J, leaving 13 bases between them. CDR3 amino acids: CASRDTQTYEQYF. The CDR3 region has the DNA TGTGCCAGCCGGGACACCCAGACCTACGAGCAGTACTTC.